These 13 T cell receptor beta chains came from one sample sequenced in a study of CD8+ T cells in alopecia areata. RNA was isolated and reverse transcribed to cDNA, the sequencing template. Only in-frame clones appear in the TCRdb table, and some are missing; sequencing was by immunoSEQ multiplex PCR. The sample lists roughly 150,000 clones, more than 40% occurring once. The sequencing sample was made of CD4+ T cells sorted from blood. Receptors originate from a human donor with alopecia areata.

The rearrangement joins TRBV29-1 to TRBJ1-2; unclear D gene. The CDR3 contains 13 residues. Germline-derived CDR1 and CDR2 are SQVTM and ANQGSEA. Trimming removed 0 bases from V and 7 bases from J, with 12 bases in between. The CDR3 is CSVEDPLRVGYTF. CDR3 coding DNA: TGCAGCGTTGAAGACCCTCTAAGGGTTGGCTACACCTTC.

This clone was picked up a small number of times. The CDR3 region is CASSLAGGLQYF. The CDR3, as DNA: TGTGCCAGCAGTTTAGCGGGAGGTTTGCAGTATTTT. The chain uses TRBV28 and TRBJ2-3; 8 bases are shared with TRBD2. After removal of 2 bases from V and 11 bases from J, the junction contained 3 bases not matched to a gene. The germline CDR1 and CDR2 sequences are MDHEN and SYDVKM. The CDR3 length is 12 residues.

In this sample, this clone turned up a few times. The chain carries TRBV29-1 and TRBJ1-1; 9 bases are shared with TRBD1. This CDR3 comprises 15 residues. Germline values: CDR1 SQVTM, CDR2 ANQGSEA. The V gene end was trimmed by 1 base and the J gene end by 4 bases; junction bases not matched to a gene: 7. CDR3 loop: CSVEGSQGAPTEAFF. The DNA of the CDR3 is TGCAGCGTTGAAGGGTCACAGGGGGCGCCCACTGAAGCTTTCTTT.

There are a few counts of this clone. The rearrangement joins TRBV6-1 to TRBJ1-1, with D unresolved. This CDR3 is built from 13 residues. Germline CDR1 MNHNS, CDR2 SASEGT. With 2 bases removed from V and 1 base from J, the gap between germline ends came to 5 bases. The CDR3 DNA follows: TGTGCCAGCAGTGAACGGGGGAACACTGAAGCTTTCTTT. Protein: CASSERGNTEAFF.

The chain recombines TRBV27 with TRBJ2-1; 9 bases align to TRBD2. There are 13 residues in the CDR3. Per the germline V gene, CDR1 is MNHEY and CDR2 is SMNVEV (reference sequence). The J segment lost 10 bases and the V segment lost 6 bases, leaving 7 bases of the junction unmatched. CDR3 region: CASRTLAGQEQFF. CDR3 sequence (DNA): TGTGCCAGCAGGACGCTAGCGGGACAAGAGCAGTTCTTC.

The gene calls are TRBV18 and TRBJ2-6, with D possibly being TRBD2 (5 bases). V was clipped by 6 bases and J by 2 bases, with 11 bases between them. This CDR3 is built from 15 residues. The germline V gene encodes CDR1 KGHSH and CDR2 LQKENI. CDR3 nucleotides: TGTGCCAGCTCTAAATACGGGGCTGGGGCCAACGTCCTGACTTTC. Its protein is CASSKYGAGANVLTF.

This clone occurred a few times. This chain links TRBV29-1 with TRBJ2-3; the D gene is possibly TRBD2 (6 bases). The germline V and J ends were trimmed by 4 bases and 2 bases, with 13 bases remaining between them. CDR3 length equals 14 residues. Germline CDR1 reads SQVTM; CDR2 reads ANQGSEA. CDR3 region: CSVVPGGVTDTQYF. The CDR3 DNA follows: TGCAGCGTTGTGCCGGGCGGGGTCACAGATACGCAGTATTTT.

This chain joins TRBV29-1 and TRBJ1-1; D not resolved. The germline V and J ends were trimmed by 3 bases and 0 bases, with 8 bases remaining between them. Germline V CDR1 and CDR2: SQVTM, ANQGSEA. CDR3 length equals 13 residues. In DNA form, the CDR3 reads TGCAGCGTTGAGGAGACATTGAACACTGAAGCTTTCTTT. Translation gives CSVEETLNTEAFF.

This sequence joins TRBV30 and TRBJ1-2; D is ambiguous. The V gene's germline CDR1 is GTSNPN and CDR2 SVGIG (reference sequence). The V end lost 5 bases, the J end lost 7 bases, and 17 bases lay between the germline ends. The CDR3 spans 13 residues. CDR3 protein: CAWGRTGTPGYTF. The CDR3 DNA is TGTGCCTGGGGTCGGACGGGCACTCCTGGCTACACCTTC.

This clone has just a few counts. The V and J genes are TRBV7-3 and TRBJ1-1; unclear D gene. Germline lookup yields CDR1 SGHTA and CDR2 FQGTGA. The germline V and J ends were trimmed by 5 bases and 4 bases, with 17 bases remaining between them. The CDR3 covers 15 residues. CDR3 coding DNA: TGTGCCAGCAGCCCCCGAGGGAACCAGGCCACTGAAGCTTTCTTT. Its protein is CASSPRGNQATEAFF.

The J gene is TRBJ2-7, the V gene TRBV5-1; tentatively, D is TRBD1 (5 bases). The CDR3 runs 15 residues. Germline V gives CDR1 SGHRS, CDR2 YFSETQ. Trimming took off 3 bases at V and 5 bases at J, with 18 bases between the two ends. In nucleotides, the CDR3 is TGCGCCAGCAGCTCCCGCCCAGGGTCCGTCAACGAGCAGTACTTC. Protein sequence: CASSSRPGSVNEQYF.

This clone was observed a few times. This chain joins TRBV29-1 and TRBJ2-7; D unresolved. The CDR3 covers 12 residues. CDR1 and CDR2 from the germline V gene are SQVTM and ANQGSEA. V was cut by 1 base and J by 2 bases, with 6 bases left in between. CDR3 bases: TGCAGCGTTGAAGTCAGAACCTACGAGCAGTACTTC. It yields the protein CSVEVRTYEQYF.

CDR3 loop: CASRTAYPSFGGYTF. In DNA form, the CDR3 reads TGCGCCAGCAGGACAGCTTACCCCTCCTTTGGCGGCTACACCTTC. V usage is TRBV5-1 and J usage is TRBJ1-2; tentatively, D is TRBD1 (5 bases). CDR1 and CDR2 from the germline V gene are SGHRS and YFSETQ. This CDR3 spans 15 amino acids. Deletions cut 5 bases from V and 8 bases from J, with 22 bases between.